A single sample gave rise to the 20 T cell receptor beta chains below, sequenced in a study of PD-1 blockade in mismatch repair-deficient tumors. Some clones are missing from TCRdb's copy, which holds only in-frame ones; the method was immunoSEQ multiplex PCR. The data hold about 38,000 clones, with about 88% observed a single time. The material was peripheral blood, obtained around 76 weeks after starting pembrolizumab. The receptors were sampled from an adult with mismatch repair-deficient cancer.

This chain links TRBV11-3 with TRBJ2-1; 8 bases are a match to TRBD2. Unmatched junction bases numbered 7, after V lost 5 bases and J lost 1 base. This CDR3 comprises 16 residues. Germline V gene data show CDR1 as SGHNT and CDR2 as YENEEA. The CDR3, as DNA: TGTGCCAGCAGCCCCTCAACTAGCGGATCCTACAATGAGCAGTTCTTC. Translated, it gives CASSPSTSGSYNEQFF.

The gene calls are TRBV13 and TRBJ2-3, with 10 bases matching TRBD1. With 4 bases clipped from V and 4 bases from J, the junction kept 5 bases outside the gene matches. Per the germline V gene, CDR1 is PRHDT and CDR2 is FYEKMQ (reference sequence). CDR3 length: 15 residues. The DNA of the CDR3 is TGTGCCAGCAGCTCAAGGGACAGGGGAGCAGATACGCAGTATTTT. Translated: CASSSRDRGADTQYF.

J is TRBJ1-2 and V is TRBV14; D perhaps matches TRBD1 (5 bases). The germline CDR1 and CDR2 sequences are SGHDN and FVKESK. The CDR3 consists of 13 residues. V lost 2 bases and J lost 6, with 10 bases in between. The CDR3 is CASSQRQMDGYTF. CDR3 coding DNA: TGTGCCAGCAGCCAACGACAGATGGATGGCTACACCTTC.

This clone was detected once. V and J are TRBV7-9 and TRBJ2-5; TRBD2 agrees at 7 bases. Trimming took 5 bases from V and 1 from J; bases not matched to a gene: 4. Looked up from germline, CDR1 is SEHNR and CDR2 is FQNEAQ (reference sequence). This CDR3 is built from 14 residues. CDR3 sequence: CASSRAGSQETQYF. CDR3 sequence (DNA): TGTGCCAGCAGCAGAGCGGGAAGCCAAGAGACCCAGTACTTC.

This chain joins TRBV4-2 and TRBJ2-3; 12 bases are a match to TRBD2. CDR3 length: 15 amino acids. J gave up 3 bases and V 3 bases, and 1 base lay outside the gene matches. Germline-derived CDR1 and CDR2 are LGHNA and YNFKEQ. DNA of the CDR3: TGTGCCAGCAGCCAGCTAGCGGGAGGGACAGATACGCAGTATTTT. Protein: CASSQLAGGTDTQYF.

The gene calls are TRBV6-1 and TRBJ1-2; TRBD1 matches at 10 bases. The CDR3 has 16 amino acids. V shed 4 bases and J 4 bases; nucleotides not matched to a gene: 9. Germline V gives CDR1 MNHNS, CDR2 SASEGT. CDR3 sequence reads: CASSADRGYRGYGYTF. In nucleotides, the CDR3 is TGTGCCAGCAGTGCGGACAGGGGGTACAGAGGCTATGGCTACACCTTC.

The gene calls are TRBV7-8 and TRBJ1-4; unclear D gene. V lost 3 bases, J lost 6 bases, and 11 bases lay in between. The CDR3 spans 14 residues. Germline assignment: CDR1 SGHVS and CDR2 FQNEAQ. DNA of the CDR3: TGTGCCAGCAGCTTCGGTACAGACTATGAAAAACTGTTTTTT. It is translated as CASSFGTDYEKLFF.

The rearrangement uses TRBV29-1 and TRBJ2-3, with TRBD2 matching over 15 bases. J gave up 3 bases and V 3 bases, and 1 base lay outside the gene matches. Germline-derived CDR1 and CDR2 are SQVTM and ANQGSEA. The CDR3 is 15 residues long. The CDR3 spells CSVDGLAGGTDTQYF. DNA of the CDR3: TGCAGCGTTGATGGACTAGCGGGAGGGACAGATACGCAGTATTTT.

The table lists this clone with a count of one. The chain couples TRBV9 to TRBJ2-3, with a tentative D call TRBD1 (5 bases). Germline V gene lookup returns CDR1 SGDLS and CDR2 YYNGEE. The CDR3 has 15 residues. V was trimmed by 0 bases and J by 1 base, leaving 9 bases between them. The CDR3 sequence is CASSVVGAGTDTQYF. In DNA, the CDR3 is TGTGCCAGCAGCGTAGTAGGGGCTGGCACAGATACGCAGTATTTT.

The chain couples TRBV6-5 to TRBJ1-1; no definite D call. V was trimmed by 6 bases and J by 1 base, leaving 9 bases between them. This CDR3 has 13 amino acids. CDR1 is MNHEY and CDR2 is SVGAGI in the germline V gene. CDR3: CASRLGQNTEAFF. The CDR3 DNA reads as TGTGCCAGCAGATTAGGTCAGAACACTGAAGCTTTCTTT.

The genes are TRBV6-5 and TRBJ2-1; 8 nucleotides line up with TRBD1. The germline gives CDR1 MNHEY, CDR2 SVGAGI. The CDR3 consists of 12 residues. The V and J ends lost 5 bases and 9 bases, in that order; junction bases with no gene match: 3. CDR3 in DNA: TGTGCCAGCAGTGCACAGGGGGGTGAGCAGTTCTTC. Its translation: CASSAQGGEQFF.

The chain recombines TRBV4-2 with TRBJ2-1; TRBD2 agrees at 13 bases. V shed 0 bases and J 6 bases; nucleotides not matched to a gene: 2. The CDR3 runs 16 residues. Per the germline V gene, CDR1 is LGHNA and CDR2 is YNFKEQ. The DNA for the CDR3 is TGTGCCAGCAGCCAAGAACTAGCGGGAGGGACCAATGAGCAGTTCTTC. Translating gives CASSQELAGGTNEQFF.

This chain links TRBV30 with TRBJ2-1; the D is unclear. V lost 2 bases and J 4 bases, leaving 9 bases between the germline ends. This CDR3 comprises 13 residues. Germline CDR1 GTSNPN, CDR2 SVGIG (reference sequence). CDR3 nucleotide sequence: TGTGCCTGGAGTATTGGGCAGTACAATGAGCAGTTCTTC. Protein product: CAWSIGQYNEQFF.

J is TRBJ2-1 and V is TRBV7-8; the D is unclear. The CDR3 is made up of 12 amino acids. Germline V gives CDR1 SGHVS, CDR2 FQNEAQ. The germline V and J ends were trimmed by 4 bases and 12 bases, with 13 bases remaining between them. CDR3 sequence reads: CASSSWASVQFF. The CDR3 coding sequence is TGTGCCAGCAGCTCCTGGGCAAGCGTGCAGTTCTTC.

The chain has TRBV15 and TRBJ2-7, with D unresolved. Germline V gene lookup returns CDR1 LNHNV and CDR2 YYDKDF (reference sequence). V was shortened by 0 bases and J by 1 base, with 7 bases between the two germline ends. CDR3 size: 14 residues. CDR3 nucleotides: TGTGCCACCAGCAGAGATCAGGTGTCCTACGAGCAGTACTTC. It yields the protein CATSRDQVSYEQYF.

The J gene is TRBJ2-1, the V gene TRBV16; 8 nucleotides agree with TRBD1. The germline gives CDR1 KGHSY, CDR2 FQNENV. V lost 4 bases and J lost 7; bases outside the gene matches: 3. The CDR3 totals 13 residues. CDR3 in amino acids: CASSRDRGNEQFF. CDR3 DNA: TGTGCCAGCAGCCGAGACAGGGGAAATGAGCAGTTCTTC.

The chain is built from TRBV11-2 and TRBJ2-1; D not resolved. Germline-derived CDR1 and CDR2 are SGHAT and FQNNGV. V lost 1 base, J lost 8 bases, and 9 bases lay in between. There are 13 residues in the CDR3. The CDR3 loop is CASSLGMTHEQFF. For the CDR3, the DNA is TGTGCCAGCAGCTTAGGAATGACGCATGAGCAGTTCTTC.

The chain links TRBV5-6 to TRBJ2-1; D gene ambiguous. Germline CDR1 SGHDT, CDR2 YYEEEE. V shed 0 bases and J shed 1 base, with 17 bases lying between them. The CDR3 runs to 18 residues. The CDR3: CASSLDFVIGGSYNEQFF. The CDR3 bases are TGTGCCAGCAGCTTGGATTTTGTGATAGGCGGTTCCTACAATGAGCAGTTCTTC.

The rearrangement joins TRBV5-6 to TRBJ1-4; no firm D call. Trimming shortened V by 3 bases and J by 9 bases, and 15 bases separated the two germline ends. The V gene's germline CDR1 is SGHDT and CDR2 YYEEEE. This CDR3 comprises 14 residues. The CDR3: CASSSSGGLQKLFF. The CDR3 DNA sequence: TGTGCCAGCAGCTCCAGTGGAGGGCTTCAAAAACTGTTTTTT. The full variable domain, with the rest looked up from reference TRBV5-6 and TRBJ1-4, is DAGVTQSPTHLIKTRGQQVTLRCSPKSGHDTVSWYQQALGQGPQFIFQYYEEEERQRGNFPDRFSGHQFPNYSSELNVNALLLGDSALYLCASSSSGGLQKLFFGSGTQLSVL.

V gene TRBV10-3 combines with J gene TRBJ2-7; 9 bases line up with TRBD1. J was trimmed by 1 base and V by 6 bases; bases with no gene match: 7. Germline V gene sequence: CDR1 ENHRY, CDR2 SYGVKD. CDR3 size: 15 residues. CDR3 sequence: CAIRGTGPSSYEQYF. CDR3 nucleotide sequence: TGTGCCATCAGGGGGACAGGGCCGAGTTCCTACGAGCAGTACTTC.